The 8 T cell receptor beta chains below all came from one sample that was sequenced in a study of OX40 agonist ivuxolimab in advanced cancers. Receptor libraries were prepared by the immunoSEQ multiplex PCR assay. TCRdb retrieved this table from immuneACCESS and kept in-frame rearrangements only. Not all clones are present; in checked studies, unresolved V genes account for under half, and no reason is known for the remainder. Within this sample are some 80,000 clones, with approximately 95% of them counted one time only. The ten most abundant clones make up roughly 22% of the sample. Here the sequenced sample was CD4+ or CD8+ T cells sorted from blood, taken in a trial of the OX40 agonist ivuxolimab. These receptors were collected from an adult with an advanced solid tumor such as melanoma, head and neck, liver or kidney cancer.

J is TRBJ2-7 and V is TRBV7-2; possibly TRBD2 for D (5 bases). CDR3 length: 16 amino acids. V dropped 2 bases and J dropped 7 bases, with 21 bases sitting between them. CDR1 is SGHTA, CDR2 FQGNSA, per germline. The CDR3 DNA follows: TGTGCCAGCAGCTTAAGAACAGCGATACCCTGGGAGGAGCAGTACTTC. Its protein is CASSLRTAIPWEEQYF.

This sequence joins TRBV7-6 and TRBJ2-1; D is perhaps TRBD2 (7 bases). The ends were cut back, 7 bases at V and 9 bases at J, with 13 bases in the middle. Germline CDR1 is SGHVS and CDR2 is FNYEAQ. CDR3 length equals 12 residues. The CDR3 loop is CASNHREGEQFF. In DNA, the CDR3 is TGTGCCAGCAACCACAGGGAGGGTGAGCAGTTCTTC.

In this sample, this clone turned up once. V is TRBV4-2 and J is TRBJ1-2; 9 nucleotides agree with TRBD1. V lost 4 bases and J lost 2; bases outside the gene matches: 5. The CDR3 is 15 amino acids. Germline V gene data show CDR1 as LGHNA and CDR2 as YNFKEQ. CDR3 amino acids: CASSPKGTGNYGYTF. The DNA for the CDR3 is TGTGCCAGCAGCCCCAAGGGGACAGGGAACTATGGCTACACCTTC.

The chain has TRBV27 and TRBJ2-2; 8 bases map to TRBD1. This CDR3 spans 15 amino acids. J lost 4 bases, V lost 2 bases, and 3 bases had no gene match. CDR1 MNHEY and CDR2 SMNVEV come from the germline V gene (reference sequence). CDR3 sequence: CASSLAGGGTGELFF. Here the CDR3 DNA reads TGTGCCAGCAGTTTAGCAGGGGGCGGCACCGGGGAGCTGTTTTTT.

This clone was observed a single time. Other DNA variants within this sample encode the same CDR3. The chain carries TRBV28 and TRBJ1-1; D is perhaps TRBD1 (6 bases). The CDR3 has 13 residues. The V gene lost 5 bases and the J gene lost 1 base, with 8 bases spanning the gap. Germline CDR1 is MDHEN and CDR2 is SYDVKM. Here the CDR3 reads CASSLQGNTEAFF. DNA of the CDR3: TGTGCCAGCAGTCTACAGGGGAACACTGAAGCTTTCTTT.

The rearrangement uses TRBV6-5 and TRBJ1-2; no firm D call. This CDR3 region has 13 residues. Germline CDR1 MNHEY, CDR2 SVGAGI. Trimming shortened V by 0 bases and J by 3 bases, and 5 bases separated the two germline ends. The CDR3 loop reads CASSYSTYYGYTF. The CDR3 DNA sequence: TGTGCCAGCAGTTACTCGACCTACTATGGCTACACCTTC.

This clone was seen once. CDR3 coding DNA: TGTGCCAGCAGCGATGGGGGGGATGGCCGCTATGGCTACACCTTC. It translates to CASSDGGDGRYGYTF. The chain couples TRBV11-3 to TRBJ1-2, with D perhaps matching TRBD1 (5 bases). CDR3 length: 15 residues. The V end lost 5 bases, the J end lost 4 bases, and 17 bases lay between the germline ends. The V gene's germline CDR1 is SGHNT and CDR2 YENEEA.

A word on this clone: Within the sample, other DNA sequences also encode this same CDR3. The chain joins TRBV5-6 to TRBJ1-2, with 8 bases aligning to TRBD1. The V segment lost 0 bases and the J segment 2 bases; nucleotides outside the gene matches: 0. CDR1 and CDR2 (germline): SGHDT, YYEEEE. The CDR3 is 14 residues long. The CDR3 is CASSLDRGNYGYTF. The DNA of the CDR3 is TGTGCCAGCAGCTTGGACAGGGGGAACTATGGCTACACCTTC.